The 8 T cell receptor beta chains in this list originate from one sample, sequenced in a study of blood T cell repertoires in COVID-19. Measured with immunoSEQ multiplex PCR; TCRdb has only the in-frame clones, and not every one. The repertoire holds 200,000 to 250,000 clones, with 86% as singletons. Sequencing was performed on PBMCs or T cells enriched from blood (not recorded which). These receptors originate from a woman in her 50s who had recovered from COVID-19.

This chain links TRBV14 with TRBJ2-7, with 8 bases fitting TRBD1. There are 15 residues in the CDR3. Germline-derived CDR1 and CDR2 are SGHDN and FVKESK. After removal of 5 bases from V and 4 bases from J, the junction contained 10 bases not matched to a gene. The CDR3 region is CASSSTGQGDYEQYF. The CDR3 DNA reads TGTGCCAGCAGCTCGACCGGACAGGGTGATTACGAGCAGTACTTC.

The gene calls are TRBV9 and TRBJ2-2; 7 bases fit TRBD1. CDR3 size: 18 residues. V lost 5 bases to trimming and J lost 4 bases; unmatched junction nucleotides: 17. Per germline, CDR1 SGDLS and CDR2 YYNGEE. CDR3 residues: CASSPTGVQYGFTGELFF. CDR3 DNA sequence: TGTGCCAGCAGTCCTACAGGGGTGCAGTATGGCTTCACCGGGGAGCTGTTTTTT.

In this sample, this clone turned up a few times. The J gene is TRBJ1-4, the V gene TRBV4-3; 8 nucleotides line up with TRBD1. V was clipped by 4 bases and J by 6 bases; unmatched bases: 7. This CDR3 is 15 amino acids long. Per the germline V gene, CDR1 is LGHNA and CDR2 is YSLEER. The CDR3 spells CASSPTGALDEKLFF. In nucleotides, the CDR3 is TGCGCCAGCAGCCCGACAGGGGCTTTGGATGAAAAACTGTTTTTT.

The genes are TRBV5-4 and TRBJ2-1, with 7 bases that match TRBD2. V was pared by 4 bases and J by 0 bases, with 7 bases of the junction left unmatched. The CDR3 extends over 16 amino acids. Germline V gene sequence: CDR1 SGHNT, CDR2 YYREEE (reference sequence). CDR3 region: CASSTPGGGSYNEQFF. The CDR3 nucleotides are TGTGCCAGCAGCACCCCTGGCGGGGGCTCCTACAATGAGCAGTTCTTC. Using reference TRBV5-4 and TRBJ2-1 for the parts outside the CDR3, the full variable domain is ETGVTQSPTHLIKTRGQQVTLRCSSQSGHNTVSWYQQALGQGPQFIFQYYREEENGRGNFPPRFSGLQFPNYSSELNVNALELDDSALYLCASSTPGGGSYNEQFFGPGTRLTVL.

The V and J genes are TRBV4-1 and TRBJ1-1; D is perhaps TRBD1 (5 bases). The germline V and J ends were trimmed by 4 bases and 1 base, with 22 bases remaining between them. The CDR3 covers 18 residues. Germline assignment: CDR1 MGHRA and CDR2 YSYEKL. CDR3 coding DNA: TGCGCCAGCAGCCTCCGGCCGGGACTCGATCCGGGGAACACTGAAGCTTTCTTT. It translates to CASSLRPGLDPGNTEAFF.

This clone appeared a single time. This chain connects TRBV4-1 to TRBJ1-6; possibly TRBD1 for D (6 bases). V dropped 7 bases and J dropped 4 bases, with 14 bases sitting between them. The germline CDR1 and CDR2 sequences are MGHRA and YSYEKL. CDR3 length: 15 amino acids. CDR3 bases: TGCGCCAGCACTGGGACACCAGTGTATAATTCACCCCTCCACTTT. Its translation: CASTGTPVYNSPLHF.

J is TRBJ2-7 and V is TRBV12-3 or TRBV12-4; 7 bases map to TRBD1. The CDR3 has 13 residues. The trim removed 3 bases at V and 3 bases at J, leaving 2 bases unmatched. In DNA, the CDR3 is TGTGCCAGCAGTTTGGGACAGTTCTACGAGCAGTACTTC. This gives the protein CASSLGQFYEQYF.

V is TRBV6-5 and J is TRBJ2-7; D is unresolved. CDR1 is MNHEY, CDR2 SVGAGI, per germline. Trimming pared 0 bases from V and 6 bases from J, leaving 9 bases between. This CDR3 region has 13 residues. The DNA of the CDR3 is TGTGCCAGCAGTTACTCGAGGTCTCGCGAGCAGTACTTC. Translating gives CASSYSRSREQYF.